The T cell receptor beta chain described here comes from a study of cytomegalovirus exposure and HLA in healthy donors. The CDR3 consists of 14 residues. Trimming pared 4 bases from V and 0 bases from J, leaving 8 bases between. Looked up from germline, CDR1 is PRHDT and CDR2 is FYEKMQ (reference sequence). This table comes from immunoSEQ multiplex PCR, and its TCRdb copy is limited to in-frame clones, with some not included. The sample carries about 360,000 clones, 75% to 90% recorded once. This TCR came from a young woman in good health and CMV-seronegative. This sequence joins TRBV13 and TRBJ2-3; D may be TRBD2 (5 bases). Sequenced sample: PBMCs. CDR3 DNA sequence: TGTGCCAGCAGCTCCGGACTTAGCACAGATACGCAGTATTTT. Its protein product is CASSSGLSTDTQYF.